The clone carrying this T cell receptor (beta chain) came up many times. This specimen belongs to a study of human T cells and chemical hapten exposure. As for the study in general: Weekly scalp doses of diphenylcyclopropenone were given to patients during the approximately 25-week study. DPC (0.01%) was patch tested on the upper back and read at 6 days.

CDR3 length: 13 residues. Germline CDR1 MNHNS, CDR2 SASEGT. V was clipped by 3 bases and J by 5 bases, with 9 bases between them. Time point described: pre-sensitization, week 0. Treatment in this sample: therapeutic diphenylcyclopropenone sensitization with weekly scalp DPC. In the original workflow: A per-sample median of 95,638 TCRs was observed, with a range of about 20,000 to 700,000. Each CDR3 protein gets one entry after TCRdb re-called the RACE reads with MiXCR. For this entry, the V and J calls and clone size follow TCRdb and not the study's own pipeline. The sample lists a few hundred thousand distinct CDR3 sequences; approximately 5% were seen once.

The clonotype originates from a woman aged 18-29 years with alopecia areata. Some clones in this sample may be carry-over from other donors' samples. The rearrangement joins TRBV6-1 to TRBJ2-3; D not certain. Specimen: whole blood, collected in connection with sensitization to the hapten diphenylcyclopropenone (DPC). The CDR3 DNA sequence: TGTGCCAGCAGTGAGATCCACGGAGATACGCAGTATTTT. Its protein is CASSEIHGDTQYF.